Listed here are 12 T cell receptor beta chains from one sample, sequenced in a study of T-cell reconstitution after alpha-beta-depleted transplantation in children. The TCRbeta library incorporated unique molecular identifiers. One entry per CDR3 protein results from TCRdb running MiXCR on the PCR reads. The table shows around 580,000 distinct CDR3 sequences, with more than 20% occurring only once. Material: PBMCs, mostly from graft donor cells, obtained 360 days after TCRalphabeta/CD19-depleted stem cell transplant. These receptors were taken from a boy under two years old who had a stem cell transplant for acute myeloid leukemia, so the T cells may come from the graft donor.

The CDR3 DNA follows: TGTGCCAGCAGTTTGGGGATTACGCAGTATTTT. Its translation: CASSLGITQYF. V usage is TRBV28 and J usage is TRBJ2-3; D is ambiguous. V was trimmed by 3 bases and J by 8 bases, leaving 6 bases between them. Germline lookup yields CDR1 MDHEN and CDR2 SYDVKM. This CDR3 is 11 amino acids long.

This clonotype was recorded at least ten times. In DNA form, the CDR3 reads TGCAGCGTTCGGACAGGGGGAAATGAGCAGTTCTTC. Its protein product is CSVRTGGNEQFF. This chain connects TRBV29-1 to TRBJ2-1; 10 nucleotides match TRBD1. This CDR3 is 12 amino acids long. Unmatched junction bases numbered 2, after V lost 5 bases and J lost 7 bases. In germline, CDR1 is SQVTM, CDR2 ANQGSEA.

The sample holds a few counts of this clonotype. The V and J genes are TRBV20-1 and TRBJ1-1; D ambiguous. Germline V gene sequence: CDR1 DFQATT, CDR2 SNEGSKA (reference sequence). V was clipped by 7 bases and J by 1 base, with 13 bases between them. The CDR3 is made up of 13 amino acids. In nucleotides, the CDR3 is TGCAGTGGCCGTTACCGACAGAACACTGAAGCTTTCTTT. Translating it yields CSGRYRQNTEAFF.

J is TRBJ2-3 and V is TRBV10-3, with D perhaps matching TRBD2 (5 bases). Germline V gene sequence: CDR1 ENHRY, CDR2 SYGVKD. Deletions cut 8 bases from V and 4 bases from J, with 13 bases between. The CDR3 loop spans 13 amino acids. This CDR3 reads CAISGTAADTQYF. The DNA for the CDR3 is TGTGCCATCTCGGGAACGGCGGCAGATACGCAGTATTTT.

This clonotype showed up many times. One end of the junction is discordant with germline, which a read error may explain. Written as DNA, the CDR3 is TGCGCCAGCAGCTTGGCCATTGGTATCCGAGGCAAATTT. It specifies CASSLAIGIRGKF. The chain is built from TRBV5-1 and TRBJ1-1; D not resolved. The CDR3 covers 13 residues. CDR1 and CDR2 (germline): SGHRS, YFSETQ.

This clonotype was recorded many times. The chain recombines TRBV7-9 with TRBJ1-1, with TRBD1 matching over 9 bases. Germline V gene data show CDR1 as SEHNR and CDR2 as FQNEAQ (reference sequence). This CDR3 is 15 amino acids long. The J segment lost 3 bases and the V segment lost 5 bases, leaving 7 bases of the junction unmatched. The CDR3 loop reads CASSPWTGVDTEAFF. CDR3 bases: TGTGCCAGCAGCCCCTGGACAGGGGTGGACACTGAAGCTTTCTTT.

The chain combines TRBV24-1 with TRBJ2-2; the D is unclear. The germline V gene encodes CDR1 KGHDR and CDR2 SFDVKD. This CDR3 contains 13 residues. The ends were cut back, 4 bases at V and 4 bases at J, with 6 bases in the middle. The CDR3 sequence is CATSDHTTGELFF. The CDR3 nucleotides are TGTGCCACCAGTGACCATACCACCGGGGAGCTGTTTTTT.

This clonotype was seen ten or more times. The chain has TRBV3-1 and TRBJ1-5, with D possibly TRBD1 on 6 matching bases. Trimming took off 0 bases at V and 3 bases at J, with 9 bases between the two ends. Germline values: CDR1 LGHDT, CDR2 YNNKEL (reference sequence). The CDR3 has 15 amino acids. The CDR3 loop is CASSQDHRANQPQHF. DNA for the CDR3: TGTGCCAGCAGCCAAGACCACAGGGCCAATCAGCCCCAGCATTTT.

Ten or more counts support this clonotype. This chain's CDR3 is CSAREGTTGLADTQYF. The DNA of the CDR3 is TGCAGTGCTAGAGAAGGGACGACAGGGCTCGCAGATACGCAGTATTTT. The genes are TRBV20-1 and TRBJ2-3, with TRBD1 matching 7 bases. Germline V gene data show CDR1 as DFQATT and CDR2 as SNEGSKA (reference sequence). This CDR3 region has 16 residues. The J segment lost 4 bases and the V segment lost 0 bases, leaving 10 bases of the junction unmatched.

This clonotype was counted many times. This chain connects TRBV20-1 to TRBJ2-7; D uncertain. CDR1 DFQATT and CDR2 SNEGSKA come from the germline V gene (reference sequence). Trimming cost V 0 bases and J 4 bases, with 13 bases left between them. This CDR3 is built from 14 residues. In DNA, the CDR3 is TGCAGTGCTAGAGATTTGAACAGAGGTTACGAGCAGTACGTC. Its translation is CSARDLNRGYEQYV.

This clonotype showed up many times. The chain is built from TRBV29-1 and TRBJ2-3; D unclear. V lost 2 bases, J lost 5 bases, and 8 bases lay in between. Germline assignment: CDR1 SQVTM and CDR2 ANQGSEA. The CDR3 covers 12 residues. As DNA, the CDR3 is TGCAGCGTTGAACCCTACCTAGATACGCAGTATTTT. Residues: CSVEPYLDTQYF.

This clonotype was counted a few times. The DNA for the CDR3 is TGTGCCAGCAGCTCAACAGTACTTCATTCACCCCTCCACTTT. Its protein is CASSSTVLHSPLHF. The chain couples TRBV27 to TRBJ1-6; D remains ambiguous. With 6 bases removed from V and 8 bases from J, the gap between germline ends came to 14 bases. The CDR3 has 14 residues. The germline V gene encodes CDR1 MNHEY and CDR2 SMNVEV (reference sequence).